Each of the 11 T cell receptor beta chains below was sequenced from the same sample in a study of blood T cell repertoires in COVID-19. Clones were read by immunoSEQ multiplex PCR, and TCRdb kept only the in-frame ones, dropping some. The repertoire holds some 170,000 clones, with roughly 82% as singletons. The sequencing sample was made of peripheral blood. These receptors originate from a woman in her 70s with acute or convalescent COVID-19.

The rearrangement uses TRBV9 and TRBJ1-6; D is possibly TRBD1 (5 bases). Germline V gives CDR1 SGDLS, CDR2 YYNGEE. The CDR3 is 17 residues long. Trimming took 2 bases from V and 5 from J, leaving 17 bases between them. In nucleotides, the CDR3 is TGTGCCAGCAGCGTTGGGGGGGGTACAGGAAATAATTCACCCCTCCACTTT. Protein: CASSVGGGTGNNSPLHF.

The J gene is TRBJ1-6, the V gene TRBV30; D possibly corresponds to TRBD1 (6 bases). The CDR3 covers 14 residues. The germline V gene has CDR1 GTSNPN and CDR2 SVGIG (reference sequence). Trimming removed 2 bases at V and 7 bases at J, with 12 bases between. The CDR3: CAWSRNTGNSPLHF. CDR3 in DNA: TGTGCCTGGAGTCGTAATACAGGGAATTCACCCCTCCACTTT.

J is TRBJ1-4 and V is TRBV30; the match to TRBD1 covers 8 bases. V trimming: 2 bases; J trimming: 4 bases; junction bases outside the gene matches: 3. The length of the CDR3 is 14 residues. The germline V gene encodes CDR1 GTSNPN and CDR2 SVGIG (reference sequence). The CDR3 spells CAWSLTGVNEKLFF. CDR3 bases: TGTGCCTGGAGTTTGACAGGGGTTAATGAAAAACTGTTTTTT.

The CDR3 DNA follows: TGCAGCGTTGTCGAGGGCTCTAGCGGGGGGCCTGAGCAGTTCTTC. It translates to CSVVEGSSGGPEQFF. The chain uses TRBV29-1 and TRBJ2-1, with 11 bases lining up with TRBD2. J was trimmed by 9 bases and V by 4 bases; bases with no gene match: 11. Germline-derived CDR1 and CDR2 are SQVTM and ANQGSEA. CDR3 size: 15 residues.

This sequence joins TRBV19 and TRBJ2-2, with D perhaps TRBD1 (6 bases). V lost 5 bases, J lost 5 bases, and 18 bases lay in between. This CDR3 contains 16 residues. The germline V gene has CDR1 LNHDA and CDR2 SQIVND (reference sequence). The CDR3 DNA is TGTGCCAGTAGTGGATCTCAGGGGCGAGGTACCGGGGAGCTGTTTTTT. Translation gives CASSGSQGRGTGELFF.

This chain uses TRBV18 with TRBJ2-2; tentatively, D is TRBD1 (5 bases). The V gene's germline CDR1 is KGHSH and CDR2 LQKENI. V lost 3 bases and J 4 bases, leaving 9 bases between the germline ends. This CDR3 has 14 residues. The CDR3 DNA follows: TGTGCCAGCTCACCGAATGGGGCCACCGGGGAGCTGTTTTTT. This gives the protein CASSPNGATGELFF.

This chain joins TRBV30 and TRBJ1-3; D unclear. Germline V CDR1 and CDR2: GTSNPN, SVGIG (reference sequence). The CDR3 runs 12 residues. With 0 bases removed from V and 4 bases from J, the gap between germline ends came to 4 bases. CDR3 in amino acids: CAWSVRGNTIYF. As DNA, the CDR3 is TGTGCCTGGAGTGTACGGGGAAACACCATATATTTT.

This clone was observed a handful of times. This chain uses TRBV19 with TRBJ1-1; the D gene is possibly TRBD1 (5 bases). The germline gives CDR1 LNHDA, CDR2 SQIVND (reference sequence). The CDR3 totals 15 residues. V was cut by 5 bases and J by 5 bases, with 18 bases left in between. CDR3 amino acids: CASSGFRGRVTEAFF. Here the CDR3 DNA reads TGTGCCAGTAGTGGGTTCCGTGGCAGGGTAACTGAAGCTTTCTTT. The variable domain in full, completed from reference TRBV19 and TRBJ1-1, reads DGGITQSPKYLFRKEGQNVTLSCEQNLNHDAMYWYRQDPGQGLRLIYYSQIVNDFQKGDIAEGYSVSREKKESFPLTVTSAQKNPTAFYLCASSGFRGRVTEAFFGQGTRLTVV.

CDR3 nucleotide sequence: TGTGCCAGCGTTTCTTTAGGGGACAGGGATCAAGAGACCCAGTACTTC. Amino acid sequence: CASVSLGDRDQETQYF. This chain uses TRBV5-6 with TRBJ2-5, with TRBD1 matching 9 bases. CDR1 and CDR2 (germline): SGHDT, YYEEEE. With 7 bases clipped from V and 2 bases from J, the junction kept 12 bases outside the gene matches. The CDR3 runs to 16 residues.

This clone was counted only a few times. DNA for the CDR3: TGTGCCAGCAGTTATCTGTCCAATGAGCAGTTCTTC. It codes for CASSYLSNEQFF. V is TRBV6-2 or TRBV6-3 and J is TRBJ2-1; D call uncertain. Germline V lookup: CDR1 MNHEY, CDR2 SVGEGT. Trimming removed 3 bases from V and 6 bases from J, with 6 bases in between. The CDR3 consists of 12 residues.

This chain links TRBV28 with TRBJ1-2; D not certain. V was shortened by 3 bases and J by 0 bases, with 8 bases between the two germline ends. This CDR3 has 14 amino acids. CDR1 MDHEN and CDR2 SYDVKM come from the germline V gene. DNA of the CDR3: TGTGCCAGCAGTTTTGTAGCACCTAACTATGGCTACACCTTC. As protein: CASSFVAPNYGYTF.